This entry lists 2 T cell receptor beta chains sequenced from one sample in a study of T cell responses to AZD1222 COVID-19 vaccine. Profiled with immunoSEQ multiplex PCR; TCRdb holds only in-frame clones, not every one. Here the sample spans over 45,000 clones, about 89% being singletons. The specimen was peripheral blood, collected 28 days after the second AZD1222 dose. These receptors all come from an adult who received the AZD1222 COVID-19 vaccine.

The chain links TRBV18 to TRBJ2-1, with D uncertain. CDR3 length: 14 residues. V lost 0 bases to trimming and J lost 5 bases, with 8 bases between them. The germline CDR1 and CDR2 sequences are KGHSH and LQKENI. CDR3: CASSPPHLDNEQFF. In DNA form, the CDR3 reads TGTGCCAGCTCACCACCCCATCTAGACAATGAGCAGTTCTTC.

V usage is TRBV5-4 and J usage is TRBJ2-1; D gene uncertain. The V gene's germline CDR1 is SGHNT and CDR2 YYREEE (reference sequence). The CDR3 has 15 amino acids. The ends were cut back, 0 bases at V and 10 bases at J, with 17 bases in the middle. DNA of the CDR3: TGTGCCAGCAGCTTGGCTGCCGCCCAGGTGTACGAGCAGTTCTTC. It translates to CASSLAAAQVYEQFF. Full variable domain (missing parts from reference TRBV5-4 and TRBJ2-1): ETGVTQSPTHLIKTRGQQVTLRCSSQSGHNTVSWYQQALGQGPQFIFQYYREEENGRGNFPPRFSGLQFPNYSSELNVNALELDDSALYLCASSLAAAQVYEQFFGPGTRLTVL.